Listed here are 25 T cell receptor beta chains from one sample, sequenced in a study of blood T cell repertoires in COVID-19. Repertoires were generated with immunoSEQ multiplex PCR, while TCRdb's copy carries only in-frame clones and drops some. The sample lists 99,000 or so clones, about 80% occurring once. Sequencing used peripheral blood. These receptors all stem from a woman older than 75 with active or convalescent COVID-19.

This clone was seen more than once but under ten times. The J gene is TRBJ1-1, the V gene TRBV4-3; no definite D call. Trimming removed 0 bases at V and 8 bases at J, with 10 bases between. The germline V gene has CDR1 LGHNA and CDR2 YSLEER. This CDR3 has 13 amino acids. CDR3 sequence (DNA): TGCGCCAGCAGCCAAGATTCAGGAGGGGAAGCTTTCTTT. It yields the protein CASSQDSGGEAFF.

CDR3: CASSEQGARANEKLFF. The CDR3 bases are TGTGCCAGCAGCGAACAGGGGGCGCGGGCTAATGAAAAACTGTTTTTT. This sequence joins TRBV21-1 and TRBJ1-4; the table's D gene call, TRBD1, was not cross checked with the DNA. TRBV21-1 is reported as a pseudogene. This CDR3 is built from 16 residues.

The chain uses TRBV11-2 and TRBJ2-7; D remains unclear. This CDR3 is 13 amino acids long. CDR1 SGHAT and CDR2 FQNNGV come from the germline V gene. V was clipped by 1 base and J by 3 bases, with 7 bases between them. Written as DNA, the CDR3 is TGTGCCAGCAGCTTAGGATCCGGCTACGAGCAGTACTTC. It translates to CASSLGSGYEQYF.

In its sample, this clone was seen once. The chain recombines TRBV7-2 with TRBJ2-6, with 7 nucleotides matching TRBD2. This CDR3 comprises 17 residues. Trimming at V came to 4 bases and at J to 2 bases, leaving 8 bases not matched to a gene. The germline CDR1 and CDR2 sequences are SGHTA and FQGNSA. CDR3: CASSSKAGKTGANVLTF. The CDR3 nucleotides are TGTGCCAGCAGCTCGAAAGCGGGAAAAACTGGGGCCAACGTCCTGACTTTC.

This rearrangement joins TRBV27 to TRBJ2-1, with TRBD2 matching over 14 bases. V lost 5 bases and J lost 6; bases outside the gene matches: 6. The CDR3 is 16 residues long. Per germline, CDR1 MNHEY and CDR2 SMNVEV (reference sequence). The CDR3 loop is CASSRAGTSGGNEQFF. The CDR3 DNA sequence: TGTGCCAGCAGTCGGGCCGGGACTAGCGGGGGCAATGAGCAGTTCTTC.

This clone has only one observation. The CDR3 region is CASRDSGTDTQYF. Written as DNA, the CDR3 is TGTGCCAGCAGAGACAGCGGCACAGATACGCAGTATTTT. The V and J genes are TRBV6-5 and TRBJ2-3, with D possibly being TRBD1 (5 bases). The germline V and J ends were trimmed by 6 bases and 1 base, with 8 bases remaining between them. This CDR3 comprises 13 residues. The germline V gene has CDR1 MNHEY and CDR2 SVGAGI.

V is TRBV19 and J is TRBJ1-2; 10 bases line up with TRBD1. V shed 3 bases, J shed 8 bases, and the junction held 3 bases outside the gene matches. The germline CDR1 and CDR2 sequences are LNHDA and SQIVND (reference sequence). The CDR3 loop spans 13 amino acids. The CDR3 protein is CASSMTGGSGYTF. In DNA, the CDR3 is TGTGCCAGTAGTATGACAGGGGGCTCCGGCTACACCTTC.

The J gene is TRBJ2-3, the V gene TRBV5-5, with 7 bases that match TRBD1. Germline loops: CDR1 SGHKS, CDR2 YYEKEE (reference sequence). Trimming cost V 3 bases and J 3 bases; bases outside gene matches: 7. The CDR3 totals 15 residues. The CDR3 sequence is CASSSVGQPTDTQYF. Written as DNA, the CDR3 is TGTGCCAGCAGCTCGGTGGGACAGCCGACAGATACGCAGTATTTT.

The chain employs TRBV11-1 and TRBJ2-1, with 10 bases matching TRBD1. The CDR3 covers 16 residues. V lost 2 bases and J lost 4; bases outside the gene matches: 5. CDR1 is SGHAT and CDR2 is FQDESV in the germline V gene (reference sequence). The CDR3 bases are TGTGCCAGCAGCTTACGAGGGGGACAGGGGTACAATGAGCAGTTCTTC. Protein: CASSLRGGQGYNEQFF.

This clone was detected only a few times. The chain carries TRBV4-1 and TRBJ1-1; a weak D match, TRBD1 (6 bases). V lost 2 bases, J lost 9 bases, and 19 bases lay in between. The CDR3 totals 15 residues. CDR1 is MGHRA and CDR2 is YSYEKL in the germline V gene. The CDR3 nucleotides read TGCGCCAGCAGCCAATACGTGGGACAAGACCCCAAAGCTTTCTTT. Protein: CASSQYVGQDPKAFF.

The chain employs TRBV21-1 and TRBJ2-5; the table's D gene call, TRBD2, was not cross checked with the DNA. TRBV21-1 is deemed a pseudogene. This CDR3 is built from 15 residues. This CDR3 is CASSIAAGGLETQYF. In DNA form, the CDR3 reads TGTGCCAGCAGCATCGCAGCGGGGGGGTTGGAGACCCAGTACTTC.

A few counts support this clone. The rearrangement joins TRBV9 to TRBJ1-3, with D maybe TRBD1 (6 bases). CDR1 and CDR2 from the germline V gene are SGDLS and YYNGEE. The CDR3 has 14 residues. V was shortened by 3 bases and J by 4 bases, with 11 bases between the two germline ends. The CDR3 DNA follows: TGTGCCAGCAGCGCCACAGGGTCGGGAAACACCATATATTTT. Protein: CASSATGSGNTIYF.

This clone was seen a single time. The chain uses TRBV9 and TRBJ1-3, with 8 bases fitting TRBD1. CDR3 length: 15 amino acids. Germline loops: CDR1 SGDLS, CDR2 YYNGEE. J was trimmed by 2 bases and V by 3 bases; bases with no gene match: 4. Here the CDR3 DNA reads TGTGCCAGCAGCGATGACAGGGGCCCTGGAAACACCATATATTTT. This encodes CASSDDRGPGNTIYF.

This clone appeared a single time. The V call is TRBV6-2 or TRBV6-3, the J call TRBJ2-3, with D hard to call. Germline CDR1 and CDR2: MNHEY and SVGEGT. The CDR3 runs to 15 residues. The germline V and J ends were trimmed by 2 bases and 0 bases, with 9 bases remaining between them. The CDR3 reads CASSYGASSTDTQYF. CDR3 in DNA: TGTGCCAGCAGTTACGGAGCGTCTAGCACAGATACGCAGTATTTT.

The table lists this clone with a few counts. The rearrangement joins TRBV5-4 to TRBJ2-2; tentatively, D is TRBD2 (6 bases). This CDR3 has 14 amino acids. Germline V gene lookup returns CDR1 SGHNT and CDR2 YYREEE (reference sequence). Trimming pared 0 bases from V and 9 bases from J, leaving 12 bases between. DNA for the CDR3: TGTGCCAGCAGCTTGGCGACTAGTAAGAGGGAGCTGTTTTTT. Translation gives CASSLATSKRELFF.

The gene calls are TRBV11-2 and TRBJ1-3; 11 nucleotides line up with TRBD1. The CDR3 sequence is 17 residues long. Germline-derived CDR1 and CDR2 are SGHAT and FQNNGV. Trimming cost V 5 bases and J 2 bases; bases outside gene matches: 8. CDR3 loop: CASSRGQGGITGNTIYF. In DNA, the CDR3 is TGTGCCAGCAGCCGGGGACAGGGGGGGATCACTGGAAACACCATATATTTT.

V usage is TRBV7-2 and J usage is TRBJ2-5; 15 positions agree with TRBD2. CDR1 and CDR2 from the germline V gene are SGHTA and FQGNSA. Trimming took 4 bases from V and 1 from J; bases not matched to a gene: 4. The length of the CDR3 is 17 residues. The DNA for the CDR3 is TGTGCCAGCAGCTCGGGACTAGCGGGAGGTTTCCAAGAGACCCAGTACTTC. This translates into CASSSGLAGGFQETQYF.

The chain recombines TRBV6-6 with TRBJ1-5, with D perhaps matching TRBD1 (6 bases). V dropped 6 bases and J dropped 5 bases, with 14 bases sitting between them. Germline lookup yields CDR1 MNHNY and CDR2 SVGAGI (reference sequence). The CDR3 has 14 residues. The CDR3 reads CASSQGGGDQPQHF. The CDR3 DNA is TGTGCCAGCAGCCAAGGGGGGGGCGATCAGCCCCAGCATTTT.

This chain joins TRBV12-3 or TRBV12-4 and TRBJ1-1; D not resolved. V lost 6 bases, J lost 2 bases, and 4 bases lay in between. This CDR3 comprises 11 residues. The CDR3 bases are TGTGCCAGCAGCAGTAACACTGAAGCTTTCTTT. Its translation: CASSSNTEAFF.

The chain couples TRBV2 to TRBJ2-1, with 9 bases identical to TRBD2. After removal of 6 bases from V and 4 bases from J, the junction contained 7 bases not matched to a gene. The CDR3 runs 15 residues. Germline assignment: CDR1 SNHLY and CDR2 FYNNEI. The CDR3 DNA reads TGTGCCAGCAGGCTTCTAGCGGGATGGTACAATGAGCAGTTCTTC. This gives the protein CASRLLAGWYNEQFF.

The rearrangement links TRBV6-5 to TRBJ1-5, with D possibly matching TRBD1 (6 bases). In germline, CDR1 is MNHEY, CDR2 SVGAGI. The CDR3 loop spans 15 amino acids. The V end was cut by 6 bases, the J end by 6 bases, with 18 bases between. The CDR3 region has the DNA TGTGCCAGCAGATCAGGGGACCGATTTTTTCAGCCCCAGCATTTT. The encoded protein is CASRSGDRFFQPQHF.

The chain couples TRBV6-1 to TRBJ1-5; no reliable D call. The germline V gene encodes CDR1 MNHNS and CDR2 SASEGT. CDR3 length equals 13 residues. Trimming left V 2 bases short and J 7 bases short, with 9 bases between. The CDR3 sequence: CASSEYFSQPQHF. Here the CDR3 DNA reads TGTGCCAGCAGTGAATACTTTAGCCAGCCCCAGCATTTT.

V and J are TRBV7-3 and TRBJ1-2; D remains unclear. This CDR3 comprises 15 residues. Trimming removed 5 bases from V and 3 bases from J, with 16 bases in between. Germline CDR1 is SGHTA and CDR2 is FQGTGA. As DNA, the CDR3 is TGTGCCAGCAGCCCAAGTCACGGTTCTTACTATGGCTACACCTTC. This encodes CASSPSHGSYYGYTF.

The chain employs TRBV5-1 and TRBJ2-6, with 7 positions matching TRBD1. The germline CDR1 and CDR2 sequences are SGHRS and YFSETQ. The CDR3 is 17 amino acids. With V trimmed by 4 bases and J by 4 bases, 11 bases remained unmatched. CDR3 in amino acids: CASSAGTAPPGANVLTF. CDR3 DNA sequence: TGCGCCAGCAGCGCCGGGACAGCACCCCCAGGGGCCAACGTCCTGACTTTC.

The chain carries TRBV11-3 and TRBJ1-1; D is uncertain. This CDR3 is 13 amino acids long. CDR1 and CDR2 (germline): SGHNT, YENEEA. V was trimmed by 1 base and J by 4 bases, leaving 7 bases between them. The CDR3 nucleotides are TGTGCCAGCAGCTTAGCACGGGGCACTGAAGCTTTCTTT. Its protein is CASSLARGTEAFF.